This T cell receptor beta chain was found in a study of T cells in localized non-small cell lung cancer. General study findings and limits: A denser population of T cells in blood accompanied longer overall survival. Adjacent uninvolved lung had the highest clonality, suggesting focused antigen responses. Heterogeneity stays possible, as sequencing covered only one tumor region. A median of 57 of the top 100 tumor clones appeared in adjacent lung, which was paired and uninvolved.

As concerns this clone: As yet, its antigen is unknown.

Only in-frame clones appear in the TCRdb table, and some are missing; sequencing was by immunoSEQ multiplex PCR. Of about 6,800 clones in the sample, around 40% were seen once. V was shortened by 5 bases and J by 7 bases, with 18 bases between the two germline ends. This CDR3 has 15 residues. Looked up from germline, CDR1 is SGHNT and CDR2 is YENEEA. The V gene is TRBV11-3, the J gene TRBJ2-1; D possibly uses TRBD1 or TRBD2 (6 bases each). The receptor comes from a man aged 40-75 years with stage III lung adenocarcinoma. Sequences were derived from lung tumor tissue, sampled before any cancer treatment. CDR3 nucleotides: TGTGCCAGCAGCCCATCGGGGGCCCTGGGAAATGAGCAGTTCTTC. It specifies CASSPSGALGNEQFF.